The clone carrying this T cell receptor (beta chain) was recorded many times. The antigen is not known. The CDR3 is 15 residues long. Germline lookup yields CDR1 SGHAT and CDR2 FQNNGV. Trimming cost V 6 bases and J 2 bases; bases outside gene matches: 9. This entry is derived from a study of breast tumors, draining lymph nodes, adjacent tissues. The lymph nodes were axillary draining lymph nodes from breast cancer patients. Points from the study as a whole: Tumor repertoires ranked between lymph nodes and nontumor tissue in diversity, with V and J gene preferences. Compared with basal-like, luminal-like tumors shared significantly more repertoire with nontumor tissue. Findings are consistent with lymph node origin and intratumoral expansion of most tumor T cells.

One entry per CDR3 protein results from TCRdb running MiXCR on the multiplex PCR reads. The sample shows more than 100,000 distinct CDR3 sequences, 20% to 25% of them seen only once. The V gene is TRBV11-2, the J gene TRBJ2-5, with TRBD2 identical over 7 bases. Specimen: axillary lymph node tissue. The receptor was isolated from a female donor with breast cancer. Some clones in this sample may be carry-over from other donors' samples. CDR3: CASRKRRGIQETQYF. For the CDR3, the DNA is TGTGCCAGCAGAAAGAGGCGGGGGATACAAGAGACCCAGTACTTC.